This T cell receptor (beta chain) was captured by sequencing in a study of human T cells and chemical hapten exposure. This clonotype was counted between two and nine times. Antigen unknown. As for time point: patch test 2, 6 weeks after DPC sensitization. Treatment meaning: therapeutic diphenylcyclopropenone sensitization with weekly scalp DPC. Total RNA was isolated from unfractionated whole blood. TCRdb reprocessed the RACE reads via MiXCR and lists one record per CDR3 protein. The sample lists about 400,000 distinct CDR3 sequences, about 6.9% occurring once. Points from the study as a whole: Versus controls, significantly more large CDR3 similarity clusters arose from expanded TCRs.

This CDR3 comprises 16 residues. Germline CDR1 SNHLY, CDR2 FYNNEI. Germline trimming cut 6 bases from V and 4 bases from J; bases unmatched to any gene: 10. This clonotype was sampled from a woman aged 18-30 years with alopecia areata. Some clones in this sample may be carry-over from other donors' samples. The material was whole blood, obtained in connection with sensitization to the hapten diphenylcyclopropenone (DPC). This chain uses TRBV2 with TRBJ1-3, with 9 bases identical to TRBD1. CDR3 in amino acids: CASRDPGQGSGNTIYF. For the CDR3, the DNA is TGTGCCAGCAGGGATCCGGGACAGGGTTCAGGAAACACCATATATTTT. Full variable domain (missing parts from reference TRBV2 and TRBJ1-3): EPEVTQTPSHQVTQMGQEVILRCVPISNHLYFYWYRQILGQKVEFLVSFYNNEISEKSEIFDDQFSVERPDGSNFTLKIRSTKLEDSAMYFCASRDPGQGSGNTIYFGEGSWLTVV.